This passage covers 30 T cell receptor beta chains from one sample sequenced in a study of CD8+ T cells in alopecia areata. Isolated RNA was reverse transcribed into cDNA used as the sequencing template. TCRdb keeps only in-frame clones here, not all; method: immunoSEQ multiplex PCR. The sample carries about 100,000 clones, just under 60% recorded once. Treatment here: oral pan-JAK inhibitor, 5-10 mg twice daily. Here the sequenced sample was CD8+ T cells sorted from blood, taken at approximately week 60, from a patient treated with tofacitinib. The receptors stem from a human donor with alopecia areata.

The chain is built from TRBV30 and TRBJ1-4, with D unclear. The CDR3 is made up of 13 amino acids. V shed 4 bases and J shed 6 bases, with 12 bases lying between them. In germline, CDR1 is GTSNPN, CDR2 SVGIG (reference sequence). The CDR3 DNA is TGTGCCTGGAACGGAGGGTTGGATGAAAAACTGTTTTTT. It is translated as CAWNGGLDEKLFF.

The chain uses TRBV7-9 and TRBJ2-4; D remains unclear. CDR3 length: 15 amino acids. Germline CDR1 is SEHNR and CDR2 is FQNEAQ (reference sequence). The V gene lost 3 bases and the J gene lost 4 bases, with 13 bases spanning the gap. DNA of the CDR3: TGTGCCAGCAGCTTTTCAGAGGAAAGTAAAAACATTCAGTACTTC. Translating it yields CASSFSEESKNIQYF.

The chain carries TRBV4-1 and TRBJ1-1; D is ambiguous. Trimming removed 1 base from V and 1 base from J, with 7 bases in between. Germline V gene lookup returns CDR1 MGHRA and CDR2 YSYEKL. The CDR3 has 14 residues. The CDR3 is CASSQGQANTEAFF. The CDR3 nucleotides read TGCGCCAGCAGCCAAGGGCAGGCGAACACTGAAGCTTTCTTT.

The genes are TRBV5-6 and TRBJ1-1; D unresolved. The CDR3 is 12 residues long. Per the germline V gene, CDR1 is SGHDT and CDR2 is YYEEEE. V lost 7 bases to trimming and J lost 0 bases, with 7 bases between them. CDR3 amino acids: CASQVMNTEAFF. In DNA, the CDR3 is TGTGCCAGCCAAGTGATGAACACTGAAGCTTTCTTT.

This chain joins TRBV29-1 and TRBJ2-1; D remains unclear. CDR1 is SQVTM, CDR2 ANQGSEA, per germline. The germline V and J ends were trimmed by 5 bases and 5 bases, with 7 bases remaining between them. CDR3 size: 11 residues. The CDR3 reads CSVPRDNEQFF. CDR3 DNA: TGCAGCGTTCCTCGAGACAATGAGCAGTTCTTC.

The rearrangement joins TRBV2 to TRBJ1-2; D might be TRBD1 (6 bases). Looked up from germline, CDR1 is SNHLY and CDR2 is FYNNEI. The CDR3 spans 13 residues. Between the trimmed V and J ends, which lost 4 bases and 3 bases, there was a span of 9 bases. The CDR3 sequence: CASSGRTDYGYTF. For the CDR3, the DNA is TGTGCCAGCAGTGGAAGGACAGACTATGGCTACACCTTC.

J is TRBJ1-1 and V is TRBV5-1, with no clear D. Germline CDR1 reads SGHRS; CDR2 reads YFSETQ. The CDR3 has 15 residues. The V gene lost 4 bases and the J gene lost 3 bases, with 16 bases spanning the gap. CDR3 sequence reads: CASSNHGNADTEAFF. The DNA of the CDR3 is TGCGCCAGCAGCAATCACGGGAACGCGGACACTGAAGCTTTCTTT.

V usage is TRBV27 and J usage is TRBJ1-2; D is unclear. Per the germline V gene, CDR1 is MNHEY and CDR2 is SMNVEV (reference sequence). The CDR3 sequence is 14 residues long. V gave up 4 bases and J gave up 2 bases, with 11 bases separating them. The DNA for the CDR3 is TGTGCCAGCAGTTCGTCCTCGCTAAACTATGGCTACACCTTC. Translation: CASSSSSLNYGYTF.

CDR3 protein: CASSLYPTSGNNEQFF. DNA for the CDR3: TGTGCCAGCAGTTTATATCCGACTAGCGGCAACAATGAGCAGTTCTTC. The V and J genes are TRBV27 and TRBJ2-1, with TRBD2 matching over 9 bases. This CDR3 contains 16 residues. Germline trimming cut 1 base from V and 5 bases from J; bases unmatched to any gene: 6. Germline values: CDR1 MNHEY, CDR2 SMNVEV (reference sequence).

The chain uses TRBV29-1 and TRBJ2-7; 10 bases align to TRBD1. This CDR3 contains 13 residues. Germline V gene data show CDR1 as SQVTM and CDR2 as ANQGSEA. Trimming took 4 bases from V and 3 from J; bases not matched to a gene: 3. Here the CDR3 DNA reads TGCAGCGTTGGTGGGACAGGGGTCTACGAGCAGTACTTC. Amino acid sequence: CSVGGTGVYEQYF.

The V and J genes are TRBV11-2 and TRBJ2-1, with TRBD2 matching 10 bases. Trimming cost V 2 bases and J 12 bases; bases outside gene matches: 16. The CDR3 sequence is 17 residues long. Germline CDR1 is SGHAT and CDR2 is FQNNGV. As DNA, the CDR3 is TGTGCCAGCAGCTTAACCCCTAGCGGGGGAGATTTTGTGGGGCAGTTCTTC. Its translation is CASSLTPSGGDFVGQFF.

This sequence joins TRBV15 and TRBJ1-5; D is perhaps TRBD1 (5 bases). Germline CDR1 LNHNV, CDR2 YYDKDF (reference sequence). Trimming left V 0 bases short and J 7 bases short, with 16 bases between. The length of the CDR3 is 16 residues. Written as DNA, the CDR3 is TGTGCCACCAGCAGAGATTGGGGGAACGGCGGGCAGCCCCAGCATTTT. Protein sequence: CATSRDWGNGGQPQHF.

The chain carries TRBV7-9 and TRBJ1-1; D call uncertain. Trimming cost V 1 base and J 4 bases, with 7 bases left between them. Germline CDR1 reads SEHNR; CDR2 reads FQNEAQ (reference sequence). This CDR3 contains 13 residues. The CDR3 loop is CASSLGDPTEAFF. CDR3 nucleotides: TGTGCCAGCAGCTTAGGGGATCCCACTGAAGCTTTCTTT.

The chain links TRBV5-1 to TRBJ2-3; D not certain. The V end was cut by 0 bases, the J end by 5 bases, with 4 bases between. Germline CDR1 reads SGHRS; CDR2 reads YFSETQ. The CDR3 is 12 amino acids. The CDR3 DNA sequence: TGCGCCAGCAGCTTGGCGGGAGATACGCAGTATTTT. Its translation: CASSLAGDTQYF.

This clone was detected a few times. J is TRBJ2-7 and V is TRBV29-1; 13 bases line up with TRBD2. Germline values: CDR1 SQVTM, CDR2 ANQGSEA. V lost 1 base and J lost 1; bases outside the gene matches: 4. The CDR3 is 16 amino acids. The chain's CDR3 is CSVEGLAGGNSYEQYF. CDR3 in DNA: TGCAGCGTTGAAGGACTAGCGGGGGGAAATTCCTACGAGCAGTACTTC.

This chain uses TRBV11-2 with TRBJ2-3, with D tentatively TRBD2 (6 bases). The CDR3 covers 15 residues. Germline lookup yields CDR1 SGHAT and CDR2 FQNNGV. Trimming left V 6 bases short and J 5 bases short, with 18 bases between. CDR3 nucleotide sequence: TGTGCCAGCAGTACAACCGGAGGGATGGAAGATACGCAGTATTTT. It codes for CASSTTGGMEDTQYF. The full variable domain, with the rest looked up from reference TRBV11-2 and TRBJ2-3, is EAGVAQSPRYKIIEKRQSVAFWCNPISGHATLYWYQQILGQGPKLLIQFQNNGVVDDSQLPKDRFSAERLKGVDSTLKIQPAKLEDSAVYLCASSTTGGMEDTQYFGPGTRLTVL.

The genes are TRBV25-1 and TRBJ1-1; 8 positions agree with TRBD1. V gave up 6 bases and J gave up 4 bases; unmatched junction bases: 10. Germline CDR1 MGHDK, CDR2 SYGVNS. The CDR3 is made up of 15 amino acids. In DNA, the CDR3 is TGTGCCAGCAGGACAGGGGCCGGTCCGAGCACTGAAGCTTTCTTT. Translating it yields CASRTGAGPSTEAFF.

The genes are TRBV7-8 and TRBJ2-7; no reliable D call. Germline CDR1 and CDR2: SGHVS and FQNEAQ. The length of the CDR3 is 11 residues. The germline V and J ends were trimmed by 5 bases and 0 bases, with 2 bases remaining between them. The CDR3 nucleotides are TGTGCCAGCAGCCTCTCCTACGAGCAGTACTTC. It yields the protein CASSLSYEQYF. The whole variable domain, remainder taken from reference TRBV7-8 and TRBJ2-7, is GAGVSQSPRYKVAKRGQDVALRCDPISGHVSLFWYQQALGQGPEFLTYFQNEAQLDKSGLPSDRFFAERPEGSVSTLKIQRTQQEDSAVYLCASSLSYEQYFGPGTRLTVT.

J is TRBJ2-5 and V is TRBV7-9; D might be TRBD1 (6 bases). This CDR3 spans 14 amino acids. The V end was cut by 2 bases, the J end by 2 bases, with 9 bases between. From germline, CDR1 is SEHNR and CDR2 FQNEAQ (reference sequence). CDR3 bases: TGTGCCAGCAGCTTACTCGGACAGCAAGAGACCCAGTACTTC. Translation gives CASSLLGQQETQYF.

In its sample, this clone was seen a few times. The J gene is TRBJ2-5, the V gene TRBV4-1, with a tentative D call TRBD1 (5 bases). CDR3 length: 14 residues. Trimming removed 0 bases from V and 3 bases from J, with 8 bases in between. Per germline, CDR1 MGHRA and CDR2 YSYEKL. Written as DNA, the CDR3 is TGCGCCAGCAGCCAAGATCTGACAGAAGAGACCCAGTACTTC. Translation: CASSQDLTEETQYF.

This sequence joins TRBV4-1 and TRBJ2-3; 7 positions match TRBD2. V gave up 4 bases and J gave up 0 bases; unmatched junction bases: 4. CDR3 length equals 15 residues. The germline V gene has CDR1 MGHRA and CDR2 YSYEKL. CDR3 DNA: TGCGCCAGCAGCCGGGGGGGATCTAGCACAGATACGCAGTATTTT. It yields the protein CASSRGGSSTDTQYF.

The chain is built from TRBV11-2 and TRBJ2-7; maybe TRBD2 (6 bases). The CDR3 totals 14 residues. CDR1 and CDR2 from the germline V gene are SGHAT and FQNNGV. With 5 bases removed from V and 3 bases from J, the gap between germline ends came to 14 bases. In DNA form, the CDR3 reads TGTGCCAGCAGCATTCAGGAGGGGCTCTACGAGCAGTACTTC. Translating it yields CASSIQEGLYEQYF.

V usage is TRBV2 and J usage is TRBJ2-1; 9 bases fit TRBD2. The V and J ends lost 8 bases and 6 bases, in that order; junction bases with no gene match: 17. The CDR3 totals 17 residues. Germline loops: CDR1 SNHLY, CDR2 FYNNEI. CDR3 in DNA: TGTGCCAGCCCTCCGAGCTCAACTAGCGGGCCCGGCAATGAGCAGTTCTTC. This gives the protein CASPPSSTSGPGNEQFF.

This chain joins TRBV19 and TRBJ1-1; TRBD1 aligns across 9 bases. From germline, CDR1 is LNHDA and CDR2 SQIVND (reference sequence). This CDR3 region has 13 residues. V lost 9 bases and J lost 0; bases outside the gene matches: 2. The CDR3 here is CASHRGLNTEAFF. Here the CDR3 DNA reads TGTGCCAGCCACAGGGGGCTGAACACTGAAGCTTTCTTT.

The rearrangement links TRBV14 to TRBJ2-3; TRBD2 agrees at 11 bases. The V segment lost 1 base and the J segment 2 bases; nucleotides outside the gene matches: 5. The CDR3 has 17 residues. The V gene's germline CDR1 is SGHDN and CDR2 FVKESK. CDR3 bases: TGTGCCAGCAGCCAAGTCCCTAGCGGGGGGACCACAGATACGCAGTATTTT. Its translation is CASSQVPSGGTTDTQYF.

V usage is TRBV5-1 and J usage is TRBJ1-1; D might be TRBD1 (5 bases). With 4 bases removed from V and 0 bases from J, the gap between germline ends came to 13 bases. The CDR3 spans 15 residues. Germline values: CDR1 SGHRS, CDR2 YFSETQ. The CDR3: CASSLAGRMNTEAFF. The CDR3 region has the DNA TGCGCCAGCAGCCTCGCAGGGAGGATGAACACTGAAGCTTTCTTT.

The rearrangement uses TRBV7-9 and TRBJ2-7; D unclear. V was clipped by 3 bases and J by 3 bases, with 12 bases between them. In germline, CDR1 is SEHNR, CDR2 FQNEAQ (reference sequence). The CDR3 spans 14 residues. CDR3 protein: CASSFPESHYEQYF. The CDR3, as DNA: TGTGCCAGCAGCTTTCCTGAATCCCACTACGAGCAGTACTTC.

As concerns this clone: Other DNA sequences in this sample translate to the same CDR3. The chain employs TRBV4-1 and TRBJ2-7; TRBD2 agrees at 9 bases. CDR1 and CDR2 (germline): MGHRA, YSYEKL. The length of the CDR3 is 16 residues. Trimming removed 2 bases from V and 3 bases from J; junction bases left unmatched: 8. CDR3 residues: CASSQRSTSGYYEQYF. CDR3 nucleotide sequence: TGCGCCAGCAGCCAAAGATCGACTAGCGGTTACTACGAGCAGTACTTC.

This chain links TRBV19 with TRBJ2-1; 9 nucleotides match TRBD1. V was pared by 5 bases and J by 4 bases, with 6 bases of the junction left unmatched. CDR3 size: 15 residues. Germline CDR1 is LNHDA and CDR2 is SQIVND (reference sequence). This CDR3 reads CASSADRGTYNEQFF. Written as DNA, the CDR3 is TGTGCCAGTAGTGCGGACAGGGGAACGTACAATGAGCAGTTCTTC.

The CDR3 bases are TGCGCCAGCAGTCAATCGTCGGAGGGGGAGGACCAAGAGACCCAGTACTTC. Translating it yields CASSQSSEGEDQETQYF. The J gene is TRBJ2-5, the V gene TRBV23-1; D assignment may be TRBD1 or TRBD2 (6 bases each). TRBV23-1 is placed among ORFs of uncertain function. Trimming stripped 0 bases from V and 0 bases from J, with 14 bases between. The length of the CDR3 is 17 residues.